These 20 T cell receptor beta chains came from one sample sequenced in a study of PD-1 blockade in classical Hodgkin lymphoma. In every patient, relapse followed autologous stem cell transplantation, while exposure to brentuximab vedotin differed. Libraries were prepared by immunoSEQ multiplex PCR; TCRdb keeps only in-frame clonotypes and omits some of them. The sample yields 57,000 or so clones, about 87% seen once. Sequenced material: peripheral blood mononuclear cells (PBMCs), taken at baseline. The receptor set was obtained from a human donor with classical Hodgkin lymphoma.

The CDR3 sequence: CSAVVNTEAFF. The CDR3 nucleotides read TGCAGTGCTGTTGTGAACACTGAAGCTTTCTTT. This rearrangement joins TRBV20-1 to TRBJ1-1; D is unclear. With 5 bases removed from V and 0 bases from J, the gap between germline ends came to 4 bases. The CDR3 sequence is 11 residues long. Germline CDR1 DFQATT, CDR2 SNEGSKA (reference sequence).

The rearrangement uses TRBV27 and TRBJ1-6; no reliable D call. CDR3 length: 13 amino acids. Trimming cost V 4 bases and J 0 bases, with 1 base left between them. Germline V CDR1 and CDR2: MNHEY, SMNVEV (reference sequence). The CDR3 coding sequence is TGTGCCAGCAGTTCCTCCTATAATTCACCCCTCCACTTT. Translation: CASSSSYNSPLHF.

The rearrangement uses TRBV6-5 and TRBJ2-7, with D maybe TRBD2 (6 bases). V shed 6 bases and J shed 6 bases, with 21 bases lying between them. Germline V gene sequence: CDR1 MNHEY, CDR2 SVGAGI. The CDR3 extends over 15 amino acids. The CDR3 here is CASSPGLAGIREQYF. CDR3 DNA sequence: TGTGCCAGCAGCCCCGGCTTGGCGGGGATTCGCGAGCAGTACTTC.

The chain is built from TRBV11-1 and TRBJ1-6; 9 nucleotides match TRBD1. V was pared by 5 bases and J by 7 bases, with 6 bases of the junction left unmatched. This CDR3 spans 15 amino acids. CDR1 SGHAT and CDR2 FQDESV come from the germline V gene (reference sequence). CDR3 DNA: TGTGCCAGCAGCATTACCGGGACAGGGAATTCACCCCTCCACTTT. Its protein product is CASSITGTGNSPLHF.

The CDR3 nucleotides read TGTGCCAGCAGCTCCCGACAGGGGACCTTTCACATTCAGTACTTC. Amino acid sequence: CASSSRQGTFHIQYF. V gene TRBV7-9 combines with J gene TRBJ2-4; 8 bases are a match to TRBD1. The germline CDR1 and CDR2 sequences are SEHNR and FQNEAQ (reference sequence). The CDR3 totals 15 residues. V lost 4 bases, J lost 8 bases, and 10 bases stayed unmatched.

CDR3 bases: TGTGCCAGCAGTGAATATGGGACAGGGAATCAGCCCCAGCATTTT. Amino acids: CASSEYGTGNQPQHF. The V call is TRBV6-1, the J call TRBJ1-5; 9 positions agree with TRBD1. The CDR3 sequence is 15 residues long. The germline CDR1 and CDR2 sequences are MNHNS and SASEGT. Germline trimming cut 2 bases from V and 4 bases from J; bases unmatched to any gene: 3.

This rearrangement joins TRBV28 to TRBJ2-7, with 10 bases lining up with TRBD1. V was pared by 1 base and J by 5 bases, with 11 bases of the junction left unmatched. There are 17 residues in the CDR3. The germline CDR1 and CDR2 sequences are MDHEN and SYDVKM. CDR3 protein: CASSLLSGTGAGNEQYF. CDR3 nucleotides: TGTGCCAGCAGTTTATTGTCCGGGACAGGGGCTGGGAACGAGCAGTACTTC.

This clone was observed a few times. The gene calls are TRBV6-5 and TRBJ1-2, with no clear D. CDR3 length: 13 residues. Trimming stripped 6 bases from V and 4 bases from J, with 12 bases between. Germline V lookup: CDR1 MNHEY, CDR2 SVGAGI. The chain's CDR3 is CASSPVSGYGYTF. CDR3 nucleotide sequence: TGTGCCAGCAGCCCCGTATCAGGCTATGGCTACACCTTC.

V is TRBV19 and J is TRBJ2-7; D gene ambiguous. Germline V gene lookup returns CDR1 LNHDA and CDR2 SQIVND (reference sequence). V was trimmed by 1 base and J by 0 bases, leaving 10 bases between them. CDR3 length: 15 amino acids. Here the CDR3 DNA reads TGTGCCAGTAGTATAGTATTCGGAAGCTCCTACGAGCAGTACTTC. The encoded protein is CASSIVFGSSYEQYF.

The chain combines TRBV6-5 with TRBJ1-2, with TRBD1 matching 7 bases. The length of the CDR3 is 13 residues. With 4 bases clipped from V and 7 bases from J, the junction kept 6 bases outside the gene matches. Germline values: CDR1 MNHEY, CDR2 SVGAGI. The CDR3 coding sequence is TGTGCCAGCAGTTCTGACAGGGACGGTGGCTACACCTTC. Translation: CASSSDRDGGYTF.

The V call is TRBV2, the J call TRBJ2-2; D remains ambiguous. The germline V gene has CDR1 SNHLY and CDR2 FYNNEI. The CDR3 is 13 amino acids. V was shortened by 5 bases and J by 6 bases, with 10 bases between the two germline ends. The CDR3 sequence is CASSRDGPGELFF. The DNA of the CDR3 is TGTGCCAGCAGTCGTGATGGACCCGGGGAGCTGTTTTTT. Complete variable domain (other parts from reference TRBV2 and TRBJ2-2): EPEVTQTPSHQVTQMGQEVILRCVPISNHLYFYWYRQILGQKVEFLVSFYNNEISEKSEIFDDQFSVERPDGSNFTLKIRSTKLEDSAMYFCASSRDGPGELFFGEGSRLTVL.

The CDR3 DNA sequence: TGCAGCGTTGAATTCGGCAGGGCGGGCTCTGGGGCCAACGTCCTGACTTTC. It encodes CSVEFGRAGSGANVLTF. The rearrangement links TRBV29-1 to TRBJ2-6; either TRBD1 or TRBD2 may fit D (5 bases each). Deletions cut 2 bases from V and 0 bases from J, with 14 bases between. The germline V gene has CDR1 SQVTM and CDR2 ANQGSEA. CDR3 size: 17 residues.

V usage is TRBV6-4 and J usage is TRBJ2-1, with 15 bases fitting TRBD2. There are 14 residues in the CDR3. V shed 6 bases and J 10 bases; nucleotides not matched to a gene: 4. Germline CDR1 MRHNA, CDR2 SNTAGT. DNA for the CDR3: TGTGCCAGCAGGGGACTAGCGGGGGGTATGGAGCAGTTCTTC. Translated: CASRGLAGGMEQFF.

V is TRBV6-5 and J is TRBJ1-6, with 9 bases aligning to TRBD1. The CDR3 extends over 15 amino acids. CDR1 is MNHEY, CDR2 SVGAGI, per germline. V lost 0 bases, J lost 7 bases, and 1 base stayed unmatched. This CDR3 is CASSYSGQGNSPLHF. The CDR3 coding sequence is TGTGCCAGCAGTTACTCGGGACAGGGCAATTCACCCCTCCACTTT.

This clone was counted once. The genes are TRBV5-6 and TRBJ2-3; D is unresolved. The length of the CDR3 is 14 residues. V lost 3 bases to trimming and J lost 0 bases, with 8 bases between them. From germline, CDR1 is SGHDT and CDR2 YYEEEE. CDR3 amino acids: CASSSLDSTDTQYF. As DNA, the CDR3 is TGTGCCAGCAGCTCTCTTGACAGCACAGATACGCAGTATTTT.

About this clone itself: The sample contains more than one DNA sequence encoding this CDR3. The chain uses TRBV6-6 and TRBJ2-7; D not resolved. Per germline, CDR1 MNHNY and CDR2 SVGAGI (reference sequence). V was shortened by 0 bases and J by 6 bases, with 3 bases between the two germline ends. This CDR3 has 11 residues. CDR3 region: CASSYSGEQYF. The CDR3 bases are TGTGCCAGCAGTTACTCGGGCGAGCAGTACTTC.

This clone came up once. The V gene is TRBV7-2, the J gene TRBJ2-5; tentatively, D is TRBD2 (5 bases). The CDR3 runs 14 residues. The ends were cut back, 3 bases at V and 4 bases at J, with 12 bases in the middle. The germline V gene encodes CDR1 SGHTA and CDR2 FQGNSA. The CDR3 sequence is CASSLQAALETQYF. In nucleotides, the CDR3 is TGTGCCAGCAGCTTGCAAGCGGCCTTAGAGACCCAGTACTTC.

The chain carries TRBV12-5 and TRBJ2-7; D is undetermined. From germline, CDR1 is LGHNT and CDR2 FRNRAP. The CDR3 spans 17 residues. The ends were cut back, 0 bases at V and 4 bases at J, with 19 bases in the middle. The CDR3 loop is CASGLVNSIEPLYEQYF. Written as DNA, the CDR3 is TGTGCTAGTGGTTTGGTCAACAGTATCGAGCCCCTATACGAGCAGTACTTC.

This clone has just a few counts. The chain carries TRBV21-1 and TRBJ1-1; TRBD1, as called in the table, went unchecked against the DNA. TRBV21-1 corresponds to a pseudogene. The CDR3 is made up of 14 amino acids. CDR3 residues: CASFPHRGNTEAFF. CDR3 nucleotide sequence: TGTGCCAGCTTTCCACATAGGGGCAACACTGAAGCTTTCTTT.

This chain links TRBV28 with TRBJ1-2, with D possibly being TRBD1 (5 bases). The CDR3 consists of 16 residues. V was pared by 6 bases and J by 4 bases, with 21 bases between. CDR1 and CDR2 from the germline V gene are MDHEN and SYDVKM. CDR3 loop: CASSPPGTARIYGYTF. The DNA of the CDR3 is TGTGCCAGCAGCCCTCCCGGGACCGCGAGAATCTATGGCTACACCTTC.